This section outlines one T cell receptor beta chain sequence together with its context. The sample belongs to a study of blood T cell repertoires in COVID-19. Study details: Italy, Spain and the United States were the sources of the convalescent and acute COVID-19 samples. Nucleic acid was either cDNA or gDNA, and it came from T cells, B-cell-depleted T cells, or PBMCs.

From germline, CDR1 is MNHEY and CDR2 SMNVEV (reference sequence). V shed 6 bases and J 4 bases; nucleotides not matched to a gene: 4. CDR3 length: 14 residues. The table came from immunoSEQ multiplex PCR; TCRdb's copy has only in-frame clones and leaves some out. This sample yields fewer than 150,000 clones, of which roughly four fifths are seen a single time; about 13% belongs to the top ten. Sequencing was done on a sample of peripheral blood. This sequence originates from a human donor in a cohort sampled during active COVID-19. J is TRBJ2-2 and V is TRBV27; 8 nucleotides align to TRBD2. CDR3 in DNA: TGTGCCAGCAGGAGACTAGCGACCACCGGGGAGCTGTTTTTT. Protein: CASRRLATTGELFF.